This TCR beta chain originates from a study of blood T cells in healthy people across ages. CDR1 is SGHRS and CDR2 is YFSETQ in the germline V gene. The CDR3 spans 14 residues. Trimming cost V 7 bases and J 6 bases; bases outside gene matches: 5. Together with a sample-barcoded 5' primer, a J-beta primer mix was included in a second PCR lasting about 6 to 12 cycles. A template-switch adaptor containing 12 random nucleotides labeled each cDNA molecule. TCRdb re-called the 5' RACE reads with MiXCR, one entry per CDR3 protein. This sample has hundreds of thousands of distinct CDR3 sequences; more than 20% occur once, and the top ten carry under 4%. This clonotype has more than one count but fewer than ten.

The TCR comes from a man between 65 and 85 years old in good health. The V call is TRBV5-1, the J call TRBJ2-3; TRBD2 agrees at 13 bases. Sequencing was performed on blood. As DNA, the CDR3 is TGCGCCAGCGGCACTAGCGGGAGGGATGATACGCAGTATTTT. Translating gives CASGTSGRDDTQYF.